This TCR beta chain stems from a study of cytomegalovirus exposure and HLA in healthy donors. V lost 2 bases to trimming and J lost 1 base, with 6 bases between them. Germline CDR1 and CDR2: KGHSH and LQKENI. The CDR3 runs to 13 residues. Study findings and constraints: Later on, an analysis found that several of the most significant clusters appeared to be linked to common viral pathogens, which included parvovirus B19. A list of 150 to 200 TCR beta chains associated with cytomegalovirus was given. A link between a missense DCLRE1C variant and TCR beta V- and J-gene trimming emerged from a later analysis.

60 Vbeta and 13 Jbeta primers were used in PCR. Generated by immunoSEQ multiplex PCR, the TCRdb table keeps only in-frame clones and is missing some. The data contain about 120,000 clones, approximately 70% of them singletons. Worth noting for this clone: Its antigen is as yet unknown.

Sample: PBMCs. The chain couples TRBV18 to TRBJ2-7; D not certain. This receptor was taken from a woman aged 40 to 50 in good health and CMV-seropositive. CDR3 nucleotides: TGTGCCAGCTCACCAGTGAGTTCCTACGAGCAGTACTTC. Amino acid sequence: CASSPVSSYEQYF. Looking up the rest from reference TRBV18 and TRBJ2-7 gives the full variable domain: NAGVMQNPRHLVRRRGQEARLRCSPMKGHSHVYWYRQLPEEGLKFMVYLQKENIIDESGMPKERFSAEFPKEGPSILRIQQVVRGDSAAYFCASSPVSSYEQYFGPGTRLTVT.